This TCR beta chain was identified in a study of cytomegalovirus exposure and HLA in healthy donors. Study-level points and caveats: Associated with cytomegalovirus, according to the listing, were approximately 160 TCR beta chains. TCR association rates varied by HLA locus in a later analysis, with DRB1 highest and HLA-C lowest. Relative to equally common others, HLA-associated TCR beta chains showed greater clonal expansion in a later analysis.

This clone turned up a few times. Antigen unknown. The PCR used 60 Vbeta and 13 Jbeta primers. TCRdb keeps only in-frame clones here, not all; method: immunoSEQ multiplex PCR. Among over 80,000 clones listed, 65% to 85% were seen once. V gave up 8 bases and J gave up 2 bases, with 11 bases separating them. From germline, CDR1 is MNHNS and CDR2 SASEGT. The CDR3 extends over 13 amino acids. This TCR derives from a woman in her seventies in good health and CMV-seropositive. The gene calls are TRBV6-1 and TRBJ2-3; D is unresolved. The sequenced material came from PBMCs. In nucleotides, the CDR3 is TGTGCCAGCCGAGACTCTAACACAGATACGCAGTATTTT. Protein: CASRDSNTDTQYF.